The 31 T cell receptor beta chains in this list originate from one sample, sequenced in a study of CD8+CD57+ T cells in acquired aplastic anemia. Genomic DNA was employed as the template in profiling TCR beta VDJ and CDR3. TCRdb recomputed calls from the reads with MiXCR, one row per CDR3 protein. The table shows under 200,000 distinct CDR3 sequences, with 40% to 50% occurring only once. An expansion of CD8+CD57+ cells by flow cytometry had been shown in patients chosen for sequencing. The sequenced sample was sorted CD4+, CD8+, or CD8+CD57+ T cells (not recorded which) from PBMCs. Receptor source: a human donor with aplastic anemia.

The J gene is TRBJ1-5, the V gene TRBV7-9; maybe TRBD1 (5 bases). V was cut by 8 bases and J by 6 bases, with 14 bases left in between. The germline V gene encodes CDR1 SEHNR and CDR2 FQNEAQ (reference sequence). CDR3 size: 13 residues. The CDR3 loop reads CASGTGGTQPQHF. In DNA form, the CDR3 reads TGTGCCAGCGGTACGGGAGGGACTCAGCCCCAGCATTTT.

V and J are TRBV7-2 and TRBJ2-7; tentatively, D is TRBD1 (6 bases). The germline V gene has CDR1 SGHTA and CDR2 FQGNSA. This CDR3 region has 13 residues. Trimming took 8 bases from V and 1 from J, leaving 12 bases between them. Written as DNA, the CDR3 is TGTGCCAGCCTTAGACAGGAATCCTACGAGCAGTACTTC. Translated, it gives CASLRQESYEQYF.

The V and J genes are TRBV2 and TRBJ1-1; D unclear. This CDR3 region has 11 residues. CDR1 and CDR2 from the germline V gene are SNHLY and FYNNEI. Trimming pared 11 bases from V and 7 bases from J, leaving 14 bases between. In DNA form, the CDR3 reads TGTGCCTCCAAGGCCGTGGTTGAAGCTTTCTTT. This codes for CASKAVVEAFF.

This clonotype has a count of ten or more. This sequence joins TRBV7-2 and TRBJ2-3, with D uncertain. The CDR3 spans 12 residues. Deletions cut 1 base from V and 5 bases from J, with 4 bases between. Per the germline V gene, CDR1 is SGHTA and CDR2 is FQGNSA. CDR3 sequence: CASSLGRDTQYF. The CDR3 coding sequence is TGTGCCAGCAGCTTAGGGAGAGATACGCAGTATTTT.

This clonotype came up once. Here the CDR3 reads CASRGGQGKTNTGELFF. In nucleotides, the CDR3 is TGTGCCAGCAGGGGAGGACAGGGTAAAACGAACACCGGGGAGCTGTTTTTT. The chain links TRBV2 to TRBJ2-2; 8 nucleotides line up with TRBD1. This CDR3 has 17 amino acids. Losses at the gene ends were 6 bases for V and 0 bases for J; bases not matched to a gene: 9. The germline V gene encodes CDR1 SNHLY and CDR2 FYNNEI.

This clonotype was found many times. V is TRBV2 and J is TRBJ1-4; the match to TRBD1 covers 8 bases. Germline CDR1 is SNHLY and CDR2 is FYNNEI. With 2 bases clipped from V and 4 bases from J, the junction kept 6 bases outside the gene matches. This CDR3 has 16 amino acids. CDR3 sequence reads: CASSEQGAEVNEKLFF. As DNA, the CDR3 is TGTGCCAGCAGTGAACAGGGGGCTGAGGTTAATGAAAAACTGTTTTTT.

The chain couples TRBV7-3 to TRBJ1-4; D not resolved. Looked up from germline, CDR1 is SGHTA and CDR2 is FQGTGA. This CDR3 is built from 13 residues. The V end lost 1 base, the J end lost 4 bases, and 4 bases lay between the germline ends. The CDR3 is CASSLNSNEKLFF. CDR3 coding DNA: TGTGCCAGCAGCTTAAACAGTAATGAAAAACTGTTTTTT.

The chain carries TRBV20-1 and TRBJ1-5; 9 bases align to TRBD1. The CDR3 length is 16 residues. With V trimmed by 6 bases and J by 6 bases, 15 bases remained unmatched. Germline lookup yields CDR1 DFQATT and CDR2 SNEGSKA (reference sequence). The CDR3 spells CSASSIGGQGGQPQHF. The CDR3 DNA reads as TGCAGTGCCAGTAGTATAGGGGGACAGGGCGGTCAGCCCCAGCATTTT.

This clonotype was recorded many times. This sequence joins TRBV9 and TRBJ2-1; no definite D call. Germline lookup yields CDR1 SGDLS and CDR2 YYNGEE. V dropped 0 bases and J dropped 7 bases, with 11 bases sitting between them. The CDR3 length is 14 residues. CDR3 in amino acids: CASSVASSLNEQFF. The CDR3 DNA is TGTGCCAGCAGCGTAGCCTCTAGTCTTAATGAGCAGTTCTTC.

As regards this clonotype: This sequence may be a read error, since a much larger clone differs from it by one base. The rearrangement uses TRBV6-1 and TRBJ1-1; D is undetermined. This CDR3 has 10 residues. V lost 7 bases to trimming and J lost 10 bases, with 10 bases between them. Germline CDR1 MNHNS, CDR2 SASEGT. The CDR3, as DNA: TGTGCCAGCATGGAGATGGGAGCTTTCTTT. Protein product: CASMEMGAFF.

This clonotype was counted ten times or more. This chain links TRBV5-6 with TRBJ1-5; 8 bases line up with TRBD1. Germline V gene lookup returns CDR1 SGHDT and CDR2 YYEEEE. The J segment lost 4 bases and the V segment lost 4 bases, leaving 10 bases of the junction unmatched. The CDR3 sequence is 16 residues long. The DNA for the CDR3 is TGTGCCAGCAGCGACCGAAAGACAGGGGTGAATCAGCCCCAGCATTTT. Its protein is CASSDRKTGVNQPQHF.

For this clonotype: Compared with germline, one end of the junction differs, possibly owing to a read error. The rearrangement links TRBV7-7 to TRBJ2-1; possible D gene TRBD1, 5 bases. The germline CDR1 and CDR2 sequences are SSHAT and FNYEAQ (reference sequence). This CDR3 is 16 amino acids long. The CDR3 nucleotides read TGTGCTAGCAGCTTATCGACAGTTAACACCTACAATGAGCAGTTCTTC. Its protein product is CASSLSTVNTYNEQFF.

A note on this clonotype: A much larger clone lies one base from this, so it may be a read error. DNA of the CDR3: TGTGCCACCAGCTTGGGGGGGACAGTCAATCAGCCCCAGCATTTT. Amino acids: CATSLGGTVNQPQHF. The chain links TRBV15 to TRBJ1-5; 7 bases are a match to TRBD1. This CDR3 has 15 residues. Germline lookup yields CDR1 LNHNV and CDR2 YYDKDF (reference sequence). Germline trimming cut 5 bases from V and 3 bases from J; bases unmatched to any gene: 7.

The chain combines TRBV19 with TRBJ1-4, with 7 nucleotides matching TRBD1. The V segment lost 5 bases and the J segment 5 bases; nucleotides outside the gene matches: 8. The CDR3 is 15 amino acids. The V gene's germline CDR1 is LNHDA and CDR2 SQIVND (reference sequence). In nucleotides, the CDR3 is TGTGCCAGTAGTCCGACAGGGATGGGGAATGAAAAACTGTTTTTT. This encodes CASSPTGMGNEKLFF.

The genes are TRBV10-3 and TRBJ1-5, with D uncertain. The CDR3 sequence is 14 residues long. The V end was cut by 5 bases, the J end by 4 bases, with 12 bases between. Germline lookup yields CDR1 ENHRY and CDR2 SYGVKD. The DNA for the CDR3 is TGTGCCATCAGTCCGGGCAAGATGAATCAGCCCCAGCATTTT. This sequence encodes CAISPGKMNQPQHF.

This clonotype was seen more than once but under ten times. The chain carries TRBV4-2 and TRBJ2-1; 12 bases fit TRBD2. V lost 0 bases and J lost 8; bases outside the gene matches: 14. Germline V lookup: CDR1 LGHNA, CDR2 YNFKEQ. This CDR3 is built from 19 residues. CDR3 DNA: TGTGCCAGCAGCCAAGAAATCCCCGGACCTAGCGGGAGGGCCGATGAGCAGTTCTTC. This translates into CASSQEIPGPSGRADEQFF.

This clonotype has a count of ten or more. The chain employs TRBV20-1 and TRBJ2-5; D may be TRBD2 (7 bases). This CDR3 comprises 13 residues. The germline CDR1 and CDR2 sequences are DFQATT and SNEGSKA (reference sequence). Trimming left V 5 bases short and J 7 bases short, with 17 bases between. CDR3 amino acids: CSAPRGGEGTQYF. CDR3 nucleotide sequence: TGCAGTGCTCCCAGGGGTGGGGAGGGGACCCAGTACTTC.

The rearrangement uses TRBV15 and TRBJ1-1; D not certain. The CDR3 is 13 residues long. The germline V gene encodes CDR1 LNHNV and CDR2 YYDKDF (reference sequence). Trimming cost V 4 bases and J 2 bases, with 8 bases left between them. In nucleotides, the CDR3 is TGTGCCACCAGCAATACAGTCAACACTGAAGCTTTCTTT. Amino acid sequence: CATSNTVNTEAFF. The variable domain in full, completed from reference TRBV15 and TRBJ1-1, reads DAMVIQNPRYQVTQFGKPVTLSCSQTLNHNVMYWYQQKSSQAPKLLFHYYDKDFNNEADTPDNFQSRRPNTSFCFLDIRSPGLGDTAMYLCATSNTVNTEAFFGQGTRLTVV.

About this clonotype: Relative to the germline gene, one junction end is altered; a read error may explain this. The CDR3 DNA reads as TGTGCCAGCAGGGGAGGACTGAGCCAAGGGACCCAGTACTTC. Its protein product is CASRGGLSQGTQYF. The chain is built from TRBV2 and TRBJ2-5; D may be TRBD2 (6 bases). CDR1 SNHLY and CDR2 FYNNEI come from the germline V gene. The length of the CDR3 is 14 residues.

This rearrangement joins TRBV2 to TRBJ2-7; no firm D call. Germline V gives CDR1 SNHLY, CDR2 FYNNEI. This CDR3 contains 12 residues. The V gene lost 5 bases and the J gene lost 3 bases, with 8 bases spanning the gap. The CDR3 is CASSPTNYEQYF. The CDR3 bases are TGTGCCAGCAGTCCGACAAACTACGAGCAGTACTTC. Variable domain in full (rest from reference TRBV2 and TRBJ2-7): EPEVTQTPSHQVTQMGQEVILRCVPISNHLYFYWYRQILGQKVEFLVSFYNNEISEKSEIFDDQFSVERPDGSNFTLKIRSTKLEDSAMYFCASSPTNYEQYFGPGTRLTVT.

This clonotype was detected a few times. The chain carries TRBV7-9 and TRBJ1-5; D is unclear. This CDR3 comprises 15 residues. Trimming shortened V by 11 bases and J by 0 bases, and 17 bases separated the two germline ends. Germline values: CDR1 SEHNR, CDR2 FQNEAQ (reference sequence). CDR3 DNA sequence: TGTGCCGGCCTCGGATACGCCAATAGCAATCAGCCCCAGCATTTT. This codes for CAGLGYANSNQPQHF. The variable domain in full, completed from reference TRBV7-9 and TRBJ1-5, reads DTGVSQNPRHKITKRGQNVTFRCDPISEHNRLYWYRQTLGQGPEFLTYFQNEAQLEKSRLLSDRFSAERPKGSFSTLEIQRTEQGDSAMYLCAGLGYANSNQPQHFGDGTRLSIL.

The chain has TRBV15 and TRBJ2-7, with 7 positions matching TRBD2. Germline V gene sequence: CDR1 LNHNV, CDR2 YYDKDF (reference sequence). The CDR3 contains 15 residues. Unmatched junction bases numbered 6, after V lost 0 bases and J lost 4 bases. The CDR3 is CATSRDPGAGYEQYF. In DNA form, the CDR3 reads TGTGCCACCAGCAGAGACCCGGGAGCGGGATACGAGCAGTACTTC.

This CDR3 reads CATSAGTGFNQPQHF. Written as DNA, the CDR3 is TGTGCCACCAGTGCTGGGACAGGTTTCAATCAGCCCCAGCATTTT. This chain links TRBV24-1 with TRBJ1-5, with 8 bases matching TRBD1. Germline CDR1 KGHDR, CDR2 SFDVKD. This CDR3 contains 15 residues. V dropped 5 bases and J dropped 3; count of bases not matched to a gene: 5.

This clonotype was recorded at least ten times. This chain uses TRBV4-1 with TRBJ2-2; D call uncertain. Per germline, CDR1 MGHRA and CDR2 YSYEKL. The CDR3 length is 14 residues. The V and J ends lost 1 base and 6 bases respectively, with 9 bases between them. As DNA, the CDR3 is TGCGCCAGCAGCCAAGCGCGCTCTCCCGGGGAGCTGTTTTTT. Its protein product is CASSQARSPGELFF.

The chain recombines TRBV25-1 with TRBJ1-2, with D possibly being TRBD1 (5 bases). CDR1 is MGHDK, CDR2 SYGVNS, per germline. Trimming cost V 4 bases and J 8 bases, with 17 bases left between them. This CDR3 contains 14 residues. This CDR3 reads CASSAGVGGNGYTF. The CDR3 DNA is TGTGCCAGCAGTGCCGGGGTGGGGGGGAACGGCTACACCTTC.

This clonotype was recorded many times. The chain links TRBV20-1 to TRBJ1-1; D gene unclear. The CDR3 is 14 residues long. Looked up from germline, CDR1 is DFQATT and CDR2 is SNEGSKA (reference sequence). V lost 6 bases and J lost 0, with 14 bases in between. The CDR3 region is CSAPVPPMNTEAFF. The DNA for the CDR3 is TGCAGTGCCCCTGTGCCTCCCATGAACACTGAAGCTTTCTTT.

There are many counts of this clonotype. This rearrangement joins TRBV2 to TRBJ1-4; D call uncertain. The germline CDR1 and CDR2 sequences are SNHLY and FYNNEI. Trimming shortened V by 6 bases and J by 0 bases, and 11 bases separated the two germline ends. This CDR3 comprises 15 residues. CDR3 nucleotide sequence: TGTGCCAGCAGGGAGGGCGGAGCAACTAATGAAAAACTGTTTTTT. This encodes CASREGGATNEKLFF.

V usage is TRBV20-1 and J usage is TRBJ2-5; maybe TRBD1 (6 bases). The CDR3 consists of 14 residues. V was shortened by 5 bases and J by 2 bases, with 15 bases between the two germline ends. In germline, CDR1 is DFQATT, CDR2 SNEGSKA (reference sequence). The CDR3 sequence: CSAGRGRSQETQYF. In nucleotides, the CDR3 is TGCAGTGCTGGCAGGGGAAGGAGTCAAGAGACCCAGTACTTC.

The chain recombines TRBV10-3 with TRBJ2-7; unclear D gene. The germline V and J ends were trimmed by 8 bases and 0 bases, with 11 bases remaining between them. The CDR3 has 13 residues. Germline V gives CDR1 ENHRY, CDR2 SYGVKD. This CDR3 reads CAIASDSSYEQYF. The CDR3, as DNA: TGTGCCATCGCCAGCGATAGCTCCTACGAGCAGTACTTC.

The table lists this clonotype with many counts. The chain carries TRBV18 and TRBJ2-7; 9 nucleotides line up with TRBD1. The length of the CDR3 is 14 residues. In germline, CDR1 is KGHSH, CDR2 LQKENI. The ends lost 5 bases at V and 5 bases at J; junction bases unmatched: 7. The CDR3 spells CASSTTGQGHEQYF. CDR3 DNA: TGTGCCAGCTCAACCACGGGACAGGGCCACGAGCAGTACTTC.

This clonotype was picked up many times. The genes are TRBV9 and TRBJ2-1; D is perhaps TRBD2 (6 bases). V lost 0 bases and J 7 bases, leaving 11 bases between the germline ends. Germline CDR1 and CDR2: SGDLS and YYNGEE. The CDR3 is made up of 14 amino acids. CDR3 sequence: CASSVVGGRNEQFF. Here the CDR3 DNA reads TGTGCCAGCAGCGTAGTTGGAGGGCGGAATGAGCAGTTCTTC.